Sequencing of this T cell receptor beta chain was carried out in a study of identical twins. This clonotype was counted a few times. It was template switching that added a universal primer site, and there were unique molecular identifiers on the cDNA. TCRdb processed the 5' RACE reads anew with MiXCR; each CDR3 protein has one entry. The table shows 1.5 million to 2 million distinct CDR3 sequences, with under 35% occurring only once. This sequence was found in a newborn girl in good health. The source material was cord blood.

CDR3 coding DNA: TGCAGCGAACTAGCGGGAGGGCCACATACGCAGTATTTT. Its translation: CSELAGGPHTQYF. This chain connects TRBV29-1 to TRBJ2-3, with 13 bases fitting TRBD2. V dropped 7 bases and J dropped 7; count of bases not matched to a gene: 5. There are 13 residues in the CDR3. Looked up from germline, CDR1 is SQVTM and CDR2 is ANQGSEA.